The entry below describes one T cell receptor beta chain. This clonotype was found a few times. Its specific antigen is unknown. No qualities accompany the bases; no much larger clone lies one base away. The library was generated by 5' RACE. Sequencing used an Illumina HiSeq 2000. A universal primer binding site was added through template switching, and the final cDNA carried a unique molecular identifier so that TCR cDNA molecules could be counted accurately. Specific primers in the conserved constant-segment region were used to synthesize first-strand cDNA for the TCR alpha and beta chains. To control for contamination, each cDNA library was double barcoded with a SMART-Mk sample barcode plus Illumina barcodes. TruSeq adapter sequences, together with Illumina sample barcodes, were added in two successive PCR steps. TCR alpha and beta cDNA libraries were sequenced on the Illumina HiSeq platform with custom primers. In the authors' own workflow: Unique molecular identifiers were extracted from raw reads with MiGEC, and CDR3 positions were determined with MiXCR. For each individual, recombination models were inferred using an EM algorithm with the repgenHMM and IGoR tools. Shared clonotype analysis was performed with the tcR package in R, normalizing sharing by the product of cloneset sizes. Out-of-frame nonproductive sequences were analyzed to study raw recombination free of thymic and clonal selection effects. The raw public data were reprocessed by TCRdb itself: fastp quality trimming at Q25, MiXCR clonotype calling, in-frame beta chains only. Every distinct CDR3 protein forms one entry, paired with its most common genes and DNA. The V and J calls shown here were made by TCRdb, not taken from the authors' results. The sample yields approximately 1.8 million distinct CDR3 sequences; less than 40% were counted once. The ten largest account for 0.25% to 0.3% of the sample.

The sample is drawn from a study of identical twins (dated by TCRdb to about 2016). Concerning the study at large: To test whether fetal clonotypes persist, this study deep-sequenced TCR alpha and beta repertoires from monozygotic twins, from unrelated adults of various ages, and from cord blood. To rule out contamination, the twin experiments were replicated at different times with different library preparation protocols.

Overall study outcomes, separate from this receptor: Compared with coincidental sharing between unrelated individuals, an excess of low generation-probability sequences was observed among out-of-frame TCR alpha sequences shared between twins. The excess sharing between twins in beta out-of-frame sequences was weaker because fewer shared sequences reduced the signal-to-noise ratio. Because the same donors could not be followed over many years, conclusions were based on cross-sectional statistical analysis. Fewer insertions were carried by abundant cord blood beta clonotypes; a weaker similar trend was observed in young adult naive repertoires, while no such trend was observed in memory repertoires. Invariant T cells such as MAIT and iNKT could partly confound zero-insertion analyses, although diverse VJ usage argued against such confounding for most clonotypes. In monozygotic twins, out-of-frame TCR alpha sharing was systematically underestimated by recombination models, although the models agreed with sharing between unrelated individuals.

Only healthy Caucasian donors were included. V and J are truncated by 2 bases and 3 bases respectively, leaving an intervening sequence of 16 bases. The CDR3 runs 16 amino acids, cysteine and phenylalanine included. Only CDR3 DNA remains: 48 bases, in frame from the first base. Taken from the germline V gene (reference sequence), the CDR1 and CDR2 loops are SGHAT and FQDESV. This sequence was found in a newborn girl in good health. The sequence joins TRBV11-1 to TRBJ2-5; TRBD1 is a possible D gene, resting on 6 matching bases. Sequenced sample: cord blood. The DNA reads as follows: TGTGCCAGCAGCTTAAACACCCCACACAGGGAAGAGACCCAGTACTTC. Its translation reads: CASSLNTPHREETQYF.